The clone carrying this TCR beta chain was counted once. The antigen remains undetermined. Germline-derived CDR1 and CDR2 are GTSNPN and SVGIG (reference sequence). The V end lost 1 base, the J end lost 3 bases, and 12 bases lay between the germline ends. There are 15 residues in the CDR3. This record belongs to a study of Ad26.COV2.S vaccination and SARS-CoV-2 variants. Sequenced by immunoSEQ multiplex PCR; TCRdb stores in-frame clones only, minus some. The table lists around 250,000 clones, approximately 88% of them singletons. Study-level results: Non-spike TCR breadth was similar in vaccine and placebo recipients.

As to treatment: 19 received Ad26.COV2.S at low or high dose, single or two shots; a few received placebo; per-sample allocation not given. Day 63 after the first injection of vaccine or placebo was the sampling time. This TCR came from a person between 18 and 65 years old who received the Ad26.COV2.S COVID-19 vaccine or a placebo. The sample in question was peripheral blood, obtained in a trial of Ad26.COV2.S vaccine versus placebo. The chain joins TRBV30 to TRBJ1-4; no clear D gene. The CDR3 DNA reads TGTGCCTGGAGTGAGCAGGCCCTACCTAATGAAAAACTGTTTTTT. Translating gives CAWSEQALPNEKLFF. The complete variable domain, with remaining parts taken from reference TRBV30 and TRBJ1-4, reads SQTIHQWPATLVQPVGSPLSLECTVEGTSNPNLYWYRQAAGRGLQLLFYSVGIGQISSEVPQNLSASRPQDRQFILSSKKLLLSDSGFYLCAWSEQALPNEKLFFGSGTQLSVL.